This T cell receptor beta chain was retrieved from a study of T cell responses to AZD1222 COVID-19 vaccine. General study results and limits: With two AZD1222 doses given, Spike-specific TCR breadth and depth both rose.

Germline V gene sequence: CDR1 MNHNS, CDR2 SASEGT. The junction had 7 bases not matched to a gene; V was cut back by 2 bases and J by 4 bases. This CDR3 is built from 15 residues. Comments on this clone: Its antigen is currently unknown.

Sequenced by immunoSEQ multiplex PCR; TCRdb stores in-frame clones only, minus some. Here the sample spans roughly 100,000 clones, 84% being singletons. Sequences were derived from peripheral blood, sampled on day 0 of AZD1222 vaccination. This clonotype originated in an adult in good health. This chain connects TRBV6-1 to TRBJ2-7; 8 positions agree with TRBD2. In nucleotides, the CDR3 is TGTGCCAGCAGTGAATGGCCAGCGGGAGCATACGAGCAGTACTTC. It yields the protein CASSEWPAGAYEQYF.